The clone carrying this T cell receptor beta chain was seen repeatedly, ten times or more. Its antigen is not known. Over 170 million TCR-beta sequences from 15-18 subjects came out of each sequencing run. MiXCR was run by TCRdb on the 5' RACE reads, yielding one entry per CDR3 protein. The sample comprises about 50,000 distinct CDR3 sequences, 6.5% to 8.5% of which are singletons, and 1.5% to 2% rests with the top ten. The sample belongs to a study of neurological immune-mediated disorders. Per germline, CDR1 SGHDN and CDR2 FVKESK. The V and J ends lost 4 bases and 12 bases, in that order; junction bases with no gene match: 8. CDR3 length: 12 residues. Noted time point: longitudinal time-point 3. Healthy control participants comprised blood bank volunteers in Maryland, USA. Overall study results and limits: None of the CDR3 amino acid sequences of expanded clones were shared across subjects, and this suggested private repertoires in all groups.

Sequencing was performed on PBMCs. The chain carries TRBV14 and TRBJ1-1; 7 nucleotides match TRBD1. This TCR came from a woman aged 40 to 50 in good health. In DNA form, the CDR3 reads TGTGCCAGCAGCCTCGGCACAGGGGTAACTTTCTTT. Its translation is CASSLGTGVTFF.